This TCR beta chain stems from a study of OX40 agonist ivuxolimab in advanced cancers. Study-level information: Patients were dosed with the agonistic anti-OX40 (CD134) antibody ivuxolimab.

A few counts support this clone. Antigen specificity is unknown. General observations from the study: On average, a greater number of expanded clones characterised CD8+ T cells relative to CD4+. Specificity for antigen went undetermined in the expanded peripheral T cells.

The germline V gene encodes CDR1 SGHTA and CDR2 FQGTGA. Trimming pared 4 bases from V and 3 bases from J, leaving 15 bases between. The CDR3 extends over 16 amino acids. Profiling relied on immunoSEQ multiplex PCR, and the TCRdb table lists in-frame clones only, not all of them. The repertoire has tens of thousands of clones, roughly 86% of them found once; the top ten carry around an eighth. The chain combines TRBV7-3 with TRBJ1-4; a weak D match, TRBD1 (5 bases). The origin of this receptor is an adult with an advanced solid tumor such as melanoma, head and neck, liver or kidney cancer. The specimen comprised CD4+ or CD8+ T cells sorted from blood, sampled in a trial of the OX40 agonist ivuxolimab. DNA for the CDR3: TGTGCCAGCAGCTACTCCCCCAGGGCAGCTAATGAAAAACTGTTTTTT. Protein product: CASSYSPRAANEKLFF.